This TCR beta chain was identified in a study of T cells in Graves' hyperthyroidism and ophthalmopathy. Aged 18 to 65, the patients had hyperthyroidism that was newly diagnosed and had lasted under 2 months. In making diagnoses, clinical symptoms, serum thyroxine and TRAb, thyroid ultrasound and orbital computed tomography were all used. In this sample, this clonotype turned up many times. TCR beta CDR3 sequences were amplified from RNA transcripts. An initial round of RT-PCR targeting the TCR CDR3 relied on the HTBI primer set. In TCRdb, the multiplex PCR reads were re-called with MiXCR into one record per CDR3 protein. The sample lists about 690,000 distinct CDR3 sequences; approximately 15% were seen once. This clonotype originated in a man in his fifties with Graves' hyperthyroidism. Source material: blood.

CDR3 bases: TGTGCCAGCAGTGAATGGGGGACATCAACCTACGAGCAGTACTTC. Translating it yields CASSEWGTSTYEQYF. V gene TRBV6-1 combines with J gene TRBJ2-7; a weak D match, TRBD1 (6 bases). The germline V gene encodes CDR1 MNHNS and CDR2 SASEGT. This CDR3 is built from 15 residues. The germline V and J ends were trimmed by 2 bases and 2 bases, with 13 bases remaining between them.